Listed below are T cell receptor beta chains from one sample, sequenced in a study of blood T cells in healthy people across ages. TCRdb reprocessed the 5' RACE reads via MiXCR and lists one record per CDR3 protein. The data show under 700,000 distinct CDR3 sequences, with 24% seen just once and 8.7% held by the top ten. This sample also belongs to another study, concerning T cells of mothers and their children.

Specimen: blood. The origin of the receptors is a boy aged 10-17 years in good health. Each CDR3 is given with its conserved first and last residue. Fields, in order: clone size, D gene, J gene, V gene, CDR3 protein, CDR3 DNA. D genes are given only for firm matches. Clone size is shown for a subset of rows, as once, few, many or a class of expanded clone.

.,.,TRBJ1-1,TRBV28,CASSLTDSPGEAFF,TGTGCCAGCAGTTTAACGGACAGCCCCGGTGAAGCTTTCTTT
many,.,TRBJ1-4,TRBV6-1,CASSESFGQRQGEKLFF,TGTGCCAGCAGTGAATCATTTGGGCAGAGGCAAGGAGAAAAACTGTTTTTT
.,.,TRBJ2-7,TRBV7-2,CASSLHRESSYEQYF,TGTGCCAGCAGCTTGCACAGGGAAAGCTCCTACGAGCAGTACTTC
.,.,TRBJ2-5,TRBV27,CASSSRPTVKETQYF,TGTGCCAGCAGTTCGCGTCCGACCGTAAAAGAGACCCAGTACTTC
.,TRBD1,TRBJ1-4,TRBV2,CASLYWGQGYEKLFF,TGTGCCAGCCTATATTGGGGACAGGGATATGAAAAACTGTTTTTT
.,TRBD2,TRBJ2-5,TRBV27,CASSDISGTSGLETQYF,TGTGCCAGCAGTGACATATCCGGGACTAGCGGCCTCGAGACCCAGTACTTC
.,TRBD2,TRBJ2-7,TRBV7-8,CASSFTGLFYEQYF,TGTGCCAGCAGCTTCACGGGACTATTCTACGAGCAGTACTTC
few,TRBD1,TRBJ2-1,TRBV2,CASSFGGTGDYEQFF,TGTGCCAGCTCGTTTGGCGGGACAGGGGACTATGAGCAGTTCTTC
few,.,TRBJ2-5,TRBV2,CASSDLSGPSRETQYF,TGTGCCAGCAGTGATCTATCGGGACCTAGTCGAGAGACCCAGTACTTC
few,.,TRBJ2-3,TRBV7-7,CASSLGVSTDTQYF,TGTGCTAGCAGCTTAGGGGTTAGCACAGATACGCAGTATTTT
.,.,TRBJ2-1,TRBV27,CASSFSQARGDEQFF,TGTGCCAGCAGTTTCAGTCAGGCTAGGGGTGATGAGCAGTTCTTC
.,TRBD2,TRBJ2-1,TRBV7-3,CASSLGRSGGNEQFF,TGTGCCAGCAGCTTAGGGAGGAGCGGGGGCAATGAGCAGTTCTTC
few,.,TRBJ2-1,TRBV11-2,CASSLSRLRYNEQFF,TGTGCCAGCAGCTTATCCAGGCTCCGCTACAATGAGCAGTTCTTC
.,.,TRBJ1-1,TRBV7-9,CASSLSGRSANTEAFF,TGTGCCAGCAGCTTATCCGGGAGGAGTGCGAACACTGAAGCTTTCTTT
.,TRBD1,TRBJ1-2,TRBV24-1,CASQQGAGYGYTF,TGTGCCTCTCAACAGGGGGCGGGCTATGGCTACACCTTC
.,.,TRBJ2-4,TRBV20-1,CSAKGQSKNIQYF,TGCAGTGCTAAGGGGCAGAGCAAAAACATTCAGTACTTC
.,TRBD2,TRBJ2-1,TRBV28,CASRKGLAGNNEQFF,TGTGCCAGCAGGAAGGGACTAGCGGGGAACAATGAGCAGTTCTTC
.,TRBD1,TRBJ2-5,TRBV12-3/TRBV12-4,CASSWQGAGETQYF,TGTGCCAGCAGTTGGCAGGGGGCAGGAGAGACCCAGTACTTC
.,.,TRBJ1-5,TRBV18,CASSPGSNQPQHF,TGTGCCAGCAGCCCGGGTAGCAATCAGCCCCAGCATTTT
.,TRBD2,TRBJ2-1,TRBV20-1,CSARRLAGGYNEQFF,TGCAGTGCTAGGCGACTAGCGGGAGGTTACAATGAGCAGTTCTTC
.,.,TRBJ2-2,TRBV20-1,CSVPRGMAGELFF,TGCAGTGTTCCAAGGGGGATGGCCGGGGAGCTGTTTTTT
.,.,TRBJ2-2,TRBV7-9,CAVAGELFF,TGTGCCGTCGCCGGGGAGCTGTTTTTT
few,.,TRBJ1-6,TRBV7-6,CASSLTLGSPLHF,TGTGCCAGCAGCTTAACTCTAGGTTCACCCCTCCACTTT
.,.,TRBJ2-5,TRBV20-1,CSARDLDWGPHQETQYF,TGCAGTGCTAGAGATCTCGACTGGGGCCCCCACCAAGAGACCCAGTACTTC
.,TRBD1,TRBJ2-5,TRBV28,CASSLLTLRTGVRETQYF,TGTGCCAGCAGTTTATTGACCCTGAGGACAGGGGTTCGAGAGACCCAGTACTTC
few,.,TRBJ2-4,TRBV29-1,CSVEGFSGDIQYF,TGCAGCGTTGAAGGGTTCTCCGGAGACATTCAGTACTTC
.,TRBD1,TRBJ1-2,TRBV28,CASSSTTGTGDHYGYTF,TGTGCCAGCAGTTCGACCACGGGGACAGGGGATCACTATGGCTACACCTTC
.,.,TRBJ2-6,TRBV6-2/TRBV6-3,CASSQDNSGANVLTF,TGTGCCAGCAGCCAAGACAACTCTGGGGCCAACGTCCTGACTTTC
.,.,TRBJ1-1,TRBV12-3/TRBV12-4,CASIKGEVEAFF,TGTGCCAGCATCAAGGGGGAAGTTGAAGCTTTCTTT
many,.,TRBJ2-1,TRBV6-4,CASSEGDYNEQFF,TGTGCCAGCAGTGAAGGGGACTACAATGAGCAGTTCTTC
.,TRBD1,TRBJ2-5,TRBV4-1,CASSQDRVGWETQYF,TGCGCCAGCAGCCAGGACAGGGTAGGATGGGAGACCCAGTACTTC
few,TRBD2,TRBJ2-1,TRBV4-3,CASSQAAGGQEQFF,TGCGCCAGCAGCCAAGCAGCGGGAGGGCAAGAGCAGTTCTTC
few,TRBD1,TRBJ2-3,TRBV7-3,CASSLLGGAGTDTQYF,TGTGCCAGCAGCTTGCTAGGGGGCGCGGGCACAGATACGCAGTATTTT
many,.,TRBJ2-1,TRBV7-2,CASSLSSEVYNEQFF,TGTGCCAGCAGCTTGTCTAGCGAGGTCTACAATGAGCAGTTCTTC
.,.,TRBJ2-1,TRBV29-1,CSVEDRDEFGYEQFF,TGCAGCGTTGAAGACAGGGACGAATTTGGCTATGAGCAGTTCTTC
.,.,TRBJ1-1,TRBV12-3/TRBV12-4,CASNLHPGPEAFF,TGTGCCAGCAACCTTCACCCAGGGCCTGAAGCTTTCTTT
few,.,TRBJ1-5,TRBV3-1,CASSQEQGFQPQHF,TGTGCCAGCAGCCAAGAACAGGGATTTCAGCCCCAGCATTTT
.,.,TRBJ2-3,TRBV28,CASSRRQRGTDTQYF,TGTGCCAGCAGTCGCCGACAGAGGGGCACAGATACGCAGTATTTT
.,.,TRBJ1-1,TRBV7-2,CASSATGGGMTEAFF,TGTGCCAGCAGCGCCACCGGGGGGGGGATGACTGAAGCTTTCTTT
few,.,TRBJ2-5,TRBV14,CASSVGVRQETQYF,TGTGCCAGCAGTGTGGGAGTTAGGCAAGAGACCCAGTACTTC
.,.,TRBJ2-1,TRBV15,CATSSRLGAPYNEQFF,TGTGCCACCAGCTCTAGACTGGGAGCCCCCTACAATGAGCAGTTCTTC
many,.,TRBJ2-5,TRBV6-1,CASQGRKETQYF,TGTGCCAGCCAGGGACGTAAGGAGACCCAGTACTTC
few,.,TRBJ1-1,TRBV6-5,CASSYEARFGDTEAFF,TGTGCCAGCAGTTACGAGGCTAGGTTTGGGGACACTGAAGCTTTCTTT
.,TRBD2,TRBJ2-1,TRBV10-3,CAISEPTSGKSYEQFF,TGTGCCATCAGTGAGCCGACTAGCGGGAAGAGCTATGAGCAGTTCTTC
.,.,TRBJ2-3,TRBV20-1,CSASGTRDGTDTQYF,TGCAGTGCTTCCGGGACAAGAGATGGCACAGATACGCAGTATTTT
few,TRBD1,TRBJ2-5,TRBV29-1,CSVERQGAFYQETQYF,TGCAGCGTTGAACGACAGGGGGCGTTCTACCAAGAGACCCAGTACTTC
.,.,TRBJ2-5,TRBV6-4,CASSGAGRETQYF,TGTGCCAGCAGTGGAGCGGGCCGGGAGACCCAGTACTTC
few,.,TRBJ2-2,TRBV7-9,CASSFYQGRNTGELFF,TGTGCCAGCAGCTTTTATCAGGGACGGAACACCGGGGAGCTGTTTTTT